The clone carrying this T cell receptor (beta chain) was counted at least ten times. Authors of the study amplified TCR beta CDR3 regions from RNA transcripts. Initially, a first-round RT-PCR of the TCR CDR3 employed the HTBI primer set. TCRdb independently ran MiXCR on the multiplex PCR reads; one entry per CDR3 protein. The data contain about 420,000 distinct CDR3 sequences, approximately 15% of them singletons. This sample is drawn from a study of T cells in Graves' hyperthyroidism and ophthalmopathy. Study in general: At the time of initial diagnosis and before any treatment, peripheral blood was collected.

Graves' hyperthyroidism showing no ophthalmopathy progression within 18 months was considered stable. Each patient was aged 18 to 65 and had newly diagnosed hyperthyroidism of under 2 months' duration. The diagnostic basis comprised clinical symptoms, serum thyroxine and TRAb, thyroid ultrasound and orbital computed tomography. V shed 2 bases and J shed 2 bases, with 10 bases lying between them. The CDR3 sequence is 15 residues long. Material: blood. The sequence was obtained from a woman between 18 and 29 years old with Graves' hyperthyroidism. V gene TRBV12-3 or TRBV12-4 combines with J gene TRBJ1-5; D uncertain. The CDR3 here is CASSLFGIRNQPQHF. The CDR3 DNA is TGTGCCAGCAGTTTATTCGGTATTCGCAATCAGCCCCAGCATTTT.